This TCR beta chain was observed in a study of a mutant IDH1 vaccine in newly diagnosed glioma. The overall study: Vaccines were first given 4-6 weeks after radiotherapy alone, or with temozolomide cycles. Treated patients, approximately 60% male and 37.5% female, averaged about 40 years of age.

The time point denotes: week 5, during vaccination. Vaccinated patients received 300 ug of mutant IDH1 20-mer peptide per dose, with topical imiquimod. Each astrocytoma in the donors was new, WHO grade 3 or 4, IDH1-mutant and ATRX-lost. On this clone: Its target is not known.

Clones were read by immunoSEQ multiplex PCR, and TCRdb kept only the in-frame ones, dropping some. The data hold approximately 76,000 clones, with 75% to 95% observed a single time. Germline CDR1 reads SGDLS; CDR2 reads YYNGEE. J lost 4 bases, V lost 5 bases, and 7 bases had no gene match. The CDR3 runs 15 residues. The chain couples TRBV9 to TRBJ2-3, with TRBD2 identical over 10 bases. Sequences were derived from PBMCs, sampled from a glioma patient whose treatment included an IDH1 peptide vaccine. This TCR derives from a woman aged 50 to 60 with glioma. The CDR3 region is CASSSSGSGADTQYF. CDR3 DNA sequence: TGTGCCAGCAGTTCTAGCGGGAGTGGAGCAGATACGCAGTATTTT.